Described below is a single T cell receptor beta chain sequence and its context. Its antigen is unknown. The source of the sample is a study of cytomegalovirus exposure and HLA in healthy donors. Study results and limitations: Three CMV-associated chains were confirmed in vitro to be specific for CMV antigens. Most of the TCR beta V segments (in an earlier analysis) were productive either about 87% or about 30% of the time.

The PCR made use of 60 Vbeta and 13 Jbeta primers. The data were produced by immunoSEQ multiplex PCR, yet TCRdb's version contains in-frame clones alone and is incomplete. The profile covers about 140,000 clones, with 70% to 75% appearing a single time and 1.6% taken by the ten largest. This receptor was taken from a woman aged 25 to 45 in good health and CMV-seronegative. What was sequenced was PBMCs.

The CDR3 nucleotides are TGTGCCAGCAGCTTAGGCTTGGTTGGGCCCCGACGGGATACGCAGTATTTT. It codes for CASSLGLVGPRRDTQYF. The chain is built from TRBV11-2 and TRBJ2-3; D uncertain. This CDR3 has 17 residues. V lost 1 base, J lost 6 bases, and 20 bases lay in between. CDR1 and CDR2 (germline): SGHAT, FQNNGV.